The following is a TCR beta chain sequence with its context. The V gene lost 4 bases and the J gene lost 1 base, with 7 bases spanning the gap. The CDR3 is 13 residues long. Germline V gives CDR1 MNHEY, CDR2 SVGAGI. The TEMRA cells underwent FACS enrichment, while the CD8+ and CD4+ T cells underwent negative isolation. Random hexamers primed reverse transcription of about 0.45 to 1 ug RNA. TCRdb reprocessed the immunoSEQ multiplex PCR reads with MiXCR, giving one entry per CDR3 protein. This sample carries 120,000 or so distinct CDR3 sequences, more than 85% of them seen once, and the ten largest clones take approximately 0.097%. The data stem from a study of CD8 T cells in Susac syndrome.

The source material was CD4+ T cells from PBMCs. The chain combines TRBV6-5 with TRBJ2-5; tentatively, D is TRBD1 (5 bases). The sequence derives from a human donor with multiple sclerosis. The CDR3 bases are TGTGCCAGCAGTTCCAGGGTCCAAGAGACCCAGTACTTC. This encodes CASSSRVQETQYF.